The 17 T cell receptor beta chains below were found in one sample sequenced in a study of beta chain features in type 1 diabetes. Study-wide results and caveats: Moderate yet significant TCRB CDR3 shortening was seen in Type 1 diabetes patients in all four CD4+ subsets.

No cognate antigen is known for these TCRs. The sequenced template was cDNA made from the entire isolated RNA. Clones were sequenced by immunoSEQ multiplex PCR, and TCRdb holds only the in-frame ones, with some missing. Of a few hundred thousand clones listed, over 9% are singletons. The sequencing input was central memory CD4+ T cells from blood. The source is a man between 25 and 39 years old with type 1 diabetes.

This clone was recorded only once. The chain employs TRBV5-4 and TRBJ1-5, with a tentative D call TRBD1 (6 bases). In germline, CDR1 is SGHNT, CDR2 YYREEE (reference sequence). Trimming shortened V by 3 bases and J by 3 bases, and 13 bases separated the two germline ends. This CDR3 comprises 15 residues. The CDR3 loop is CASSSNGGYNQPQHF. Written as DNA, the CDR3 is TGTGCCAGCAGCTCCAATGGGGGCTACAATCAGCCCCAGCATTTT. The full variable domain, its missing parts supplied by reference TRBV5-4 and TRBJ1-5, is ETGVTQSPTHLIKTRGQQVTLRCSSQSGHNTVSWYQQALGQGPQFIFQYYREEENGRGNFPPRFSGLQFPNYSSELNVNALELDDSALYLCASSSNGGYNQPQHFGDGTRLSIL.

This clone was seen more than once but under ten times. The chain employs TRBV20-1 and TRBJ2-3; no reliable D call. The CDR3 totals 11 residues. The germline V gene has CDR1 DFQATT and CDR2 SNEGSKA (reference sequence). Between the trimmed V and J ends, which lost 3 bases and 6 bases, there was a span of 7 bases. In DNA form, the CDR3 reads TGCAGTGCTAGGTTGGATGATACGCAGTATTTT. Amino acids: CSARLDDTQYF.

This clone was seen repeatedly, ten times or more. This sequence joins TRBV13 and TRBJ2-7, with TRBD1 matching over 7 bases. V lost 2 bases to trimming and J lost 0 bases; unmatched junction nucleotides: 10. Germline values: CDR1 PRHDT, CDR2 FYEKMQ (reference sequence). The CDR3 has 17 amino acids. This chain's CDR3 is CASSLSSSGTASYEQYF. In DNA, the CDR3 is TGTGCCAGCAGCTTATCATCCTCCGGGACAGCCTCCTACGAGCAGTACTTC.

As DNA, the CDR3 is TGTGCCAGCTCACCACCGAACAGGGGTGAAGCTTTCTTT. Translating gives CASSPPNRGEAFF. The rearrangement joins TRBV18 to TRBJ1-1; 7 positions match TRBD1. The CDR3 covers 13 residues. The V segment lost 0 bases and the J segment 7 bases; nucleotides outside the gene matches: 2. Germline-derived CDR1 and CDR2 are KGHSH and LQKENI.

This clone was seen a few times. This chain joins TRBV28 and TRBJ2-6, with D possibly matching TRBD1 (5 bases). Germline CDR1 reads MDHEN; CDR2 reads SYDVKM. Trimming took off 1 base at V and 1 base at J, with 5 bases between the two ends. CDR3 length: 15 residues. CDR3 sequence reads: CASSLYRSGANVLTF. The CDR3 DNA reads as TGTGCCAGCAGTTTATACAGGTCTGGGGCCAACGTCCTGACTTTC. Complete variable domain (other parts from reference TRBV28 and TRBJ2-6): DVKVTQSSRYLVKRTGEKVFLECVQDMDHENMFWYRQDPGLGLRLIYFSYDVKMKEKGDIPEGYSVSREKKERFSLILESASTNQTSMYLCASSLYRSGANVLTFGAGSRLTVL.

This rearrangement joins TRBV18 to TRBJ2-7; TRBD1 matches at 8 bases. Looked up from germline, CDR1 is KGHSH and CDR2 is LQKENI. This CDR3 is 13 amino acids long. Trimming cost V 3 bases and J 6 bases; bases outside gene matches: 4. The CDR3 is CASSPFGTGEQYF. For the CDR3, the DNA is TGTGCCAGCTCACCTTTCGGGACAGGCGAGCAGTACTTC.

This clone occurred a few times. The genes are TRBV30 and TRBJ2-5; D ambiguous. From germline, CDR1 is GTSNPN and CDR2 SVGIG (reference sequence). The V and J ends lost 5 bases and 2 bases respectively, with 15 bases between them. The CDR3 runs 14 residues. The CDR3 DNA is TGTGCCTGGGGCCCACCCACTACACAAGAGACCCAGTACTTC. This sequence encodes CAWGPPTTQETQYF.

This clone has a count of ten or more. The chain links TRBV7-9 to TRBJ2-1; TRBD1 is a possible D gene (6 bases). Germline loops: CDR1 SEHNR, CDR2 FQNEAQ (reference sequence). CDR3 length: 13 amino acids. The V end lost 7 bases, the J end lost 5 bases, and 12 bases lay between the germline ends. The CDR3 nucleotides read TGTGCCAGCATCCTGGGGGCGGACAATGAGCAGTTCTTC. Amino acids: CASILGADNEQFF.

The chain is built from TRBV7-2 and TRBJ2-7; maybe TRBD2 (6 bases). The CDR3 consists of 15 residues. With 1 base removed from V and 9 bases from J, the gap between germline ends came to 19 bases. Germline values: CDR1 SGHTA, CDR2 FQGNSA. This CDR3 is CASSLDRRARYGQYF. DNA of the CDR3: TGTGCCAGCAGCTTAGACCGGAGGGCGCGTTATGGGCAGTACTTC.

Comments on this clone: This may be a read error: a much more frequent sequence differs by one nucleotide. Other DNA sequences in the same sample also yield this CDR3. The CDR3 DNA reads TGTGCCAGCAGCCTTACAGATACGCAGTATTTT. It translates to CASSLTDTQYF. The gene calls are TRBV11-2 and TRBJ2-3; D unclear. Trimming left V 5 bases short and J 3 bases short, with 3 bases between. Germline CDR1 reads SGHAT; CDR2 reads FQNNGV. This CDR3 is 11 amino acids long.

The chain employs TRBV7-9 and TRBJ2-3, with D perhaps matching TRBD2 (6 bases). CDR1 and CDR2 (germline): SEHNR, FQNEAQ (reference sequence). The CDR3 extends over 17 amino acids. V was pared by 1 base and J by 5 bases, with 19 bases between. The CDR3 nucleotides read TGTGCCAGCAGCTTAGGGAGGGGACTTACCTACGGAGATACGCAGTATTTT. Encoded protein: CASSLGRGLTYGDTQYF.

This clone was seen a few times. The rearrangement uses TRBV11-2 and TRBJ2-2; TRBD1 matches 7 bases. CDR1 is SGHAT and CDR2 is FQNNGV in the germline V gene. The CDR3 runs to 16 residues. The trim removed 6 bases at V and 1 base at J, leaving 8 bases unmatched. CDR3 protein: CASSSLRQGNTGELFF. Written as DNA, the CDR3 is TGTGCCAGCAGTTCCTTGAGACAGGGGAACACCGGGGAGCTGTTTTTT.

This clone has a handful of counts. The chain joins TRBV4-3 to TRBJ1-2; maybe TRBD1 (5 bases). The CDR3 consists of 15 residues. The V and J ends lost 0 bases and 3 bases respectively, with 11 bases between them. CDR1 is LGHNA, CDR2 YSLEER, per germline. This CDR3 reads CASSQDHRNYYGYTF. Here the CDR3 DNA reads TGCGCCAGCAGCCAAGATCACAGGAATTACTATGGCTACACCTTC.

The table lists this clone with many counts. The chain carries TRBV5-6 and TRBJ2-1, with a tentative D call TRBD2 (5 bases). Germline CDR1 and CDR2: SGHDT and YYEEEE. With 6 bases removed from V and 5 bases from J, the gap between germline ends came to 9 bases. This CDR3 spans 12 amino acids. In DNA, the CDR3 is TGTGCCAGCACCCGAGCGGACAATGAGCAGTTCTTC. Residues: CASTRADNEQFF.

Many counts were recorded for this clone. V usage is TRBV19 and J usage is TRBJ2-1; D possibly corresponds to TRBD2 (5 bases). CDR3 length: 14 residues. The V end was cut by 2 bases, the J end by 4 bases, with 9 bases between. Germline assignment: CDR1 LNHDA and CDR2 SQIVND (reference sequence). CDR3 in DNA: TGTGCCAGTAGTATATCGCTAGCATACAATGAGCAGTTCTTC. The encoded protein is CASSISLAYNEQFF.

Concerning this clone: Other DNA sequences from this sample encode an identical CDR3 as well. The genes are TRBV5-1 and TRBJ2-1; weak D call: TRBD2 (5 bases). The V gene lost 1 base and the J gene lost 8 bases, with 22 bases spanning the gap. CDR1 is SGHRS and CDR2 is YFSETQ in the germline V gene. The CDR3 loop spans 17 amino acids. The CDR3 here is CASSLNGLFGGEDEQFF. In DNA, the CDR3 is TGCGCCAGCAGCTTGAATGGGCTTTTCGGAGGAGAGGATGAGCAGTTCTTC.

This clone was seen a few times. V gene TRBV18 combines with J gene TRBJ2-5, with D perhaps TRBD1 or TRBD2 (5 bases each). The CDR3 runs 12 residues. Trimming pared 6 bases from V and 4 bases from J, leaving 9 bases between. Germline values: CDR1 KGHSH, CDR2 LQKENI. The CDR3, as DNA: TGTGCCAGCTCGCACGGGGCAGAGACCCAGTACTTC. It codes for CASSHGAETQYF.